One and the same sample provided the 10 T cell receptor beta chains below, sequenced in a study of T-cell reconstitution after alpha-beta-depleted transplantation in children. A TCRbeta library incorporating unique molecular identifiers was prepared. From the PCR reads, TCRdb called clonotypes with MiXCR, one entry per CDR3 protein. The table lists just under 250,000 distinct CDR3 sequences, 25% of them singletons. The sample in question was PBMCs, obtained before TCRalphabeta/CD19-depleted stem cell transplant. The receptors derive from a girl aged 2 to 10 with Fanconi anemia, due to receive a stem cell transplant.

The rearrangement links TRBV4-2 to TRBJ2-1; D ambiguous. V was clipped by 0 bases and J by 8 bases, with 8 bases between them. The CDR3 loop spans 13 amino acids. Germline-derived CDR1 and CDR2 are LGHNA and YNFKEQ. Written as DNA, the CDR3 is TGTGCCAGCAGCCAAGATCCTTTCTATGAGCAGTTCTTC. This codes for CASSQDPFYEQFF.

This clonotype came up a few times. The rearrangement uses TRBV11-2 and TRBJ2-3, with 8 bases matching TRBD2. The CDR3 consists of 18 residues. Germline-derived CDR1 and CDR2 are SGHAT and FQNNGV. V gave up 5 bases and J gave up 6 bases; unmatched junction bases: 19. The CDR3 DNA sequence: TGTGCCAGCAGCGCCCTCGCTTACCGGGGGGGCCGGGGCGATACGCAGTATTTT. This codes for CASSALAYRGGRGDTQYF.

This clonotype was detected only a few times. The chain has TRBV6-5 and TRBJ2-1; 8 positions agree with TRBD2. Germline CDR1 and CDR2: MNHEY and SVGAGI. J lost 12 bases, V lost 3 bases, and 1 base had no gene match. The CDR3 has 11 residues. The CDR3 reads CASSYAGGQFF. DNA of the CDR3: TGTGCCAGCAGTTATGCGGGGGGGCAGTTCTTC.

This clonotype was seen at least ten times. The rearrangement links TRBV24-1 to TRBJ2-5, with D possibly matching TRBD1 (5 bases). The CDR3 spans 14 residues. Germline V gene data show CDR1 as KGHDR and CDR2 as SFDVKD. The ends were cut back, 0 bases at V and 3 bases at J, with 7 bases in the middle. CDR3 nucleotides: TGTGCCACCAGTGATTTGGGCAGGGAAGAGACCCAGTACTTC. Its protein is CATSDLGREETQYF.

Only a few counts were recorded for this clonotype. This rearrangement joins TRBV7-3 to TRBJ2-1; D not resolved. The CDR3 loop spans 15 amino acids. Trimming removed 1 base at V and 9 bases at J, with 16 bases between. CDR1 and CDR2 (germline): SGHTA, FQGTGA. The CDR3 region has the DNA TGTGCCAGCAGCTTAATTCCCGGGTTAGATGGTGAGCAGTTCTTC. It yields the protein CASSLIPGLDGEQFF.

The chain recombines TRBV5-1 with TRBJ2-1; no reliable D call. Germline V CDR1 and CDR2: SGHRS, YFSETQ. The CDR3 is 16 amino acids. V was shortened by 2 bases and J by 0 bases, with 12 bases between the two germline ends. CDR3 region: CASSFVRRSSYNEQFF. CDR3 sequence (DNA): TGCGCCAGCAGCTTCGTCCGACGGAGCTCCTACAATGAGCAGTTCTTC.

This clonotype was seen many times. The chain recombines TRBV12-3 or TRBV12-4 with TRBJ2-7, with D possibly matching TRBD2 (5 bases). The CDR3 covers 13 residues. V lost 5 bases, J lost 4 bases, and 12 bases lay in between. CDR3 in amino acids: CASSPERAYEQYF. In DNA, the CDR3 is TGTGCCAGCAGTCCCGAGAGGGCGTACGAGCAGTACTTC.

This clonotype was seen ten or more times. The rearrangement links TRBV12-3 or TRBV12-4 to TRBJ1-3; D unclear. The CDR3 is 13 residues long. The V end lost 5 bases, the J end lost 2 bases, and 7 bases lay between the germline ends. CDR3 residues: CASSATPGNTIYF. CDR3 DNA sequence: TGTGCCAGCAGTGCCACACCTGGAAACACCATATATTTT.

The genes are TRBV7-3 and TRBJ2-7; 7 bases line up with TRBD2. CDR1 and CDR2 from the germline V gene are SGHTA and FQGTGA. J lost 3 bases, V lost 2 bases, and 4 bases had no gene match. The length of the CDR3 is 14 residues. The DNA of the CDR3 is TGTGCCAGCAGCTTAGAGCGGGGAGACTACGAGCAGTACTTC. Protein: CASSLERGDYEQYF. The variable domain in full, completed from reference TRBV7-3 and TRBJ2-7, reads GAGVSQTPSNKVTEKGKYVELRCDPISGHTALYWYRQSLGQGPEFLIYFQGTGAADDSGLPNDRFFAVRPEGSVSTLKIQRTERGDSAVYLCASSLERGDYEQYFGPGTRLTVT.

This clonotype was seen at least ten times. The CDR3 DNA is TGTGCCACCAGCAGAGATCTGGGGGAGCAGTACTTC. Residues: CATSRDLGEQYF. The chain joins TRBV15 to TRBJ2-7; D not resolved. Looked up from germline, CDR1 is LNHNV and CDR2 is YYDKDF (reference sequence). Trimming removed 0 bases at V and 7 bases at J, with 7 bases between. This CDR3 contains 12 residues. The full variable domain, with the rest looked up from reference TRBV15 and TRBJ2-7, is DAMVIQNPRYQVTQFGKPVTLSCSQTLNHNVMYWYQQKSSQAPKLLFHYYDKDFNNEADTPDNFQSRRPNTSFCFLDIRSPGLGDTAMYLCATSRDLGEQYFGPGTRLTVT.